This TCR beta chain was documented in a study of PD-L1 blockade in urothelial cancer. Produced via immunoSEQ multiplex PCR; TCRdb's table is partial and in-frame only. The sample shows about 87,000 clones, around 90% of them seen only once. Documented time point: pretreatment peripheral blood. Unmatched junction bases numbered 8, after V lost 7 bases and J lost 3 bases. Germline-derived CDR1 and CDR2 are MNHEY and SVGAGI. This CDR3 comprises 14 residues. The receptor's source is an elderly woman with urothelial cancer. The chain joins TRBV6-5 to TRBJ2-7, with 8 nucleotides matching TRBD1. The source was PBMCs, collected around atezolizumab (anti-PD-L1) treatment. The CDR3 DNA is TGTGCCAGCAAGAGACAGGGGTTTGGCTACGAGCAGTACTTC. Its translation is CASKRQGFGYEQYF.